Below are 5 T cell receptor beta chains sequenced from a single sample in a study of cytomegalovirus exposure and HLA in healthy donors. Assay used: immunoSEQ multiplex PCR; TCRdb lists only in-frame clones, some missing. The table lists roughly 80,000 clones, approximately 95% of them singletons. Specimen: PBMCs. These TCRs come from a woman between 18 and 30 years old in good health and CMV-seronegative.

The chain combines TRBV29-1 with TRBJ1-2; 9 positions match TRBD1. After removal of 0 bases from V and 2 bases from J, the junction contained 10 bases not matched to a gene. CDR1 SQVTM and CDR2 ANQGSEA come from the germline V gene. The CDR3 loop spans 17 amino acids. Here the CDR3 DNA reads TGCAGCGTTGAAGATCAAAAAGGGGACAGGGAGAACTATGGCTACACCTTC. It translates to CSVEDQKGDRENYGYTF. Variable domain in full (rest from reference TRBV29-1 and TRBJ1-2): SAVISQKPSRDICQRGTSLTIQCQVDSQVTMMFWYRQQPGQSLTLIATANQGSEATYESGFVIDKFPISRPNLTFSTLTVSNMSPEDSSIYLCSVEDQKGDRENYGYTFGSGTRLTVV.

This chain connects TRBV9 to TRBJ1-1, with no clear D. This CDR3 has 15 residues. Germline assignment: CDR1 SGDLS and CDR2 YYNGEE. Trimming removed 0 bases at V and 5 bases at J, with 14 bases between. CDR3 residues: CASSVALGSGTEAFF. CDR3 sequence (DNA): TGTGCCAGCAGCGTAGCTCTGGGGAGTGGGACTGAAGCTTTCTTT.

The chain is built from TRBV7-2 and TRBJ2-3; TRBD2 agrees at 8 bases. CDR1 and CDR2 (germline): SGHTA, FQGNSA. The CDR3 runs 15 residues. V shed 1 base, J shed 5 bases, and the junction held 5 bases outside the gene matches. DNA for the CDR3: TGTGCCAGCAGCTTAGTTGGGAGCGGGGGAGATACGCAGTATTTT. Its protein product is CASSLVGSGGDTQYF.

V gene TRBV4-1 combines with J gene TRBJ2-3, with 7 bases fitting TRBD1. The CDR3 loop spans 16 amino acids. CDR1 and CDR2 (germline): MGHRA, YSYEKL. The trim removed 1 base at V and 4 bases at J, leaving 8 bases unmatched. The DNA of the CDR3 is TGCGCCAGCAGCCAAGTCCCCGGACAGGTCCCAGATACGCAGTATTTT. This encodes CASSQVPGQVPDTQYF.

The gene calls are TRBV5-1 and TRBJ2-1; 7 bases align to TRBD2. V dropped 4 bases and J dropped 6; count of bases not matched to a gene: 10. CDR1 and CDR2 from the germline V gene are SGHRS and YFSETQ. The CDR3 sequence is 15 residues long. The CDR3 nucleotides read TGCGCCAGCAGCCCGGCGGGAGTTTCGAGCAATGAGCAGTTCTTC. Translated: CASSPAGVSSNEQFF.